This T cell receptor beta chain was observed in a study of T cell repertoires in cytomegalovirus infection. A single record per CDR3 protein comes from TCRdb applying MiXCR to the reads. The profile covers 350,000 to 550,000 distinct CDR3 sequences, with approximately 31% appearing a single time and around 13% taken by the ten largest. CDR1 and CDR2 (germline): MRHNA, SNTAGT. This CDR3 comprises 16 residues. Losses at the gene ends were 6 bases for V and 4 bases for J; bases not matched to a gene: 11. The V and J genes are TRBV6-4 and TRBJ2-1; 8 bases align to TRBD2. The TCR originated in a human donor in good health (CMV status not recorded). Some clones in this sample may be carry-over from other donors' samples. The sample was PBMCs. Here the CDR3 reads CASSKFAGGGYNEQFF. The CDR3 bases are TGTGCCAGCAGCAAATTTGCGGGGGGCGGGTACAATGAGCAGTTCTTC.